The 19 T cell receptor beta chains in this list originate from one sample, sequenced in a study of cytomegalovirus exposure and HLA in healthy donors. The method was immunoSEQ multiplex PCR; TCRdb's version includes in-frame clones alone and lacks a portion of them. The repertoire includes 95,000 to 150,000 clones, 90% to 95% of them detected once, and approximately 1.3% sits in the top ten. Sequencing used PBMCs. These receptors were obtained from a woman in her late teens or twenties in good health and CMV-seronegative.

This clone was recorded once. The chain employs TRBV6-4 and TRBJ1-5; the D is unclear. Deletions cut 4 bases from V and 3 bases from J, with 7 bases between. The CDR3 sequence is 13 residues long. Germline CDR1 reads MRHNA; CDR2 reads SNTAGT. The CDR3 DNA reads as TGTGCCAGCAGTGCGGAGGTCAATCAGCCCCAGCATTTT. It translates to CASSAEVNQPQHF.

The DNA of the CDR3 is TGTGCCATCAGCCCGGGACAGAACACCGGGGAGCTGTTTTTT. Translating it yields CAISPGQNTGELFF. The chain is built from TRBV10-3 and TRBJ2-2, with D maybe TRBD1 (6 bases). There are 14 residues in the CDR3. The V gene's germline CDR1 is ENHRY and CDR2 SYGVKD. V was clipped by 6 bases and J by 1 base, with 9 bases between them.

The chain couples TRBV4-1 to TRBJ1-1; D may be TRBD1 (5 bases). The V end was cut by 1 base, the J end by 6 bases, with 15 bases between. The CDR3 has 15 residues. Germline V gene data show CDR1 as MGHRA and CDR2 as YSYEKL. CDR3 amino acids: CASSQGKSLQAEAFF. CDR3 in DNA: TGCGCCAGCAGCCAAGGAAAGTCCCTACAGGCTGAAGCTTTCTTT.

This chain connects TRBV28 to TRBJ1-5, with D possibly TRBD1 on 6 matching bases. V lost 7 bases and J 11 bases, leaving 18 bases between the germline ends. The CDR3 length is 13 residues. Germline-derived CDR1 and CDR2 are MDHEN and SYDVKM. This CDR3 reads CASTHRAGEAQHF. CDR3 sequence (DNA): TGTGCCAGCACTCACAGGGCCGGAGAGGCCCAGCATTTT.

This chain connects TRBV30 to TRBJ1-1; 10 nucleotides match TRBD1. The J segment lost 6 bases and the V segment lost 6 bases, leaving 13 bases of the junction unmatched. Germline CDR1 reads GTSNPN; CDR2 reads SVGIG (reference sequence). This CDR3 spans 15 amino acids. The CDR3 here is CACQPGQGFSAEAFF. The CDR3 DNA is TGTGCCTGTCAGCCGGGACAGGGGTTTTCGGCTGAAGCTTTCTTT.

This chain joins TRBV19 and TRBJ1-5; 8 nucleotides match TRBD1. The CDR3 extends over 16 amino acids. V was clipped by 5 bases and J by 1 base; unmatched bases: 7. Germline V gene data show CDR1 as LNHDA and CDR2 as SQIVND (reference sequence). The CDR3 DNA follows: TGTGCCAGTAGTTACAGGGGGGGAAGAAGCAATCAGCCCCAGCATTTT. It translates to CASSYRGGRSNQPQHF.

This sequence joins TRBV5-4 and TRBJ2-2, with D hard to call. CDR1 is SGHNT and CDR2 is YYREEE in the germline V gene (reference sequence). V was clipped by 1 base and J by 1 base, with 5 bases between them. The length of the CDR3 is 14 residues. CDR3 nucleotide sequence: TGTGCCAGCAGCTTGACTCAGAACACCGGGGAGCTGTTTTTT. Amino acids: CASSLTQNTGELFF.

The V gene is TRBV4-1, the J gene TRBJ2-2; D unclear. Germline V gene lookup returns CDR1 MGHRA and CDR2 YSYEKL. The V and J ends lost 1 base and 6 bases respectively, with 12 bases between them. The CDR3 runs 15 residues. The CDR3 reads CASSQGERQPGELFF. CDR3 DNA: TGCGCCAGCAGCCAAGGAGAGAGGCAGCCCGGGGAGCTGTTTTTT.

The J gene is TRBJ2-1, the V gene TRBV25-1; D possibly corresponds to TRBD1 (5 bases). Trimming shortened V by 3 bases and J by 5 bases, and 17 bases separated the two germline ends. The germline V gene encodes CDR1 MGHDK and CDR2 SYGVNS. This CDR3 has 16 amino acids. CDR3 DNA sequence: TGTGCCAGCAGTGATCGTCTCCAGACAGTGGACAATGAGCAGTTCTTC. Residues: CASSDRLQTVDNEQFF.

This rearrangement joins TRBV19 to TRBJ2-1; the match to TRBD2 covers 10 bases. This CDR3 comprises 15 residues. CDR1 and CDR2 (germline): LNHDA, SQIVND (reference sequence). V shed 2 bases and J 8 bases; nucleotides not matched to a gene: 6. CDR3 bases: TGTGCCAGTAGTATAATAGCGGGAGGAGGGTATGAGCAGTTCTTC. Translated, it gives CASSIIAGGGYEQFF.

This clone was detected only once. V is TRBV5-1 and J is TRBJ2-7, with D possibly TRBD2 on 5 matching bases. Deletions cut 3 bases from V and 4 bases from J, with 8 bases between. This CDR3 is built from 12 residues. CDR1 and CDR2 (germline): SGHRS, YFSETQ. CDR3 bases: TGCGCCAGCAGCTCCGAGGGTTACGAGCAGTACTTC. Its translation: CASSSEGYEQYF.

The chain combines TRBV30 with TRBJ1-5, with TRBD1 matching 12 bases. Germline-derived CDR1 and CDR2 are GTSNPN and SVGIG (reference sequence). V shed 5 bases and J 7 bases; nucleotides not matched to a gene: 6. The CDR3 runs 14 residues. The CDR3 is CAWGAGQGAQPQHF. CDR3 coding DNA: TGTGCCTGGGGGGCGGGACAGGGGGCCCAGCCCCAGCATTTT. Drawing the rest from reference TRBV30 and TRBJ1-5, the complete variable domain is SQTIHQWPATLVQPVGSPLSLECTVEGTSNPNLYWYRQAAGRGLQLLFYSVGIGQISSEVPQNLSASRPQDRQFILSSKKLLLSDSGFYLCAWGAGQGAQPQHFGDGTRLSIL.

The rearrangement joins TRBV28 to TRBJ1-2; D not resolved. CDR1 is MDHEN and CDR2 is SYDVKM in the germline V gene. This CDR3 spans 15 amino acids. V was trimmed by 4 bases and J by 4 bases, leaving 16 bases between them. In DNA form, the CDR3 reads TGTGCCAGCAGTTGGCCCGGGGTGTCAGGCTATGGCTACACCTTC. Translation gives CASSWPGVSGYGYTF.

J is TRBJ2-5 and V is TRBV15, with TRBD1 identical over 8 bases. Trimming took 5 bases from V and 4 from J; bases not matched to a gene: 6. The CDR3 runs 14 residues. Germline CDR1 reads LNHNV; CDR2 reads YYDKDF (reference sequence). In DNA form, the CDR3 reads TGTGCCACCAGCGGACAGGGCTGGGGAGAGACCCAGTACTTC. Amino acids: CATSGQGWGETQYF.

The genes are TRBV7-9 and TRBJ1-1; tentative D call: TRBD1 (5 bases). This CDR3 has 16 residues. Germline V lookup: CDR1 SEHNR, CDR2 FQNEAQ (reference sequence). Trimming took off 2 bases at V and 0 bases at J, with 13 bases between the two ends. The CDR3 coding sequence is TGTGCCAGCAGCTTAAGCGGGCGGGGGGTGAACACTGAAGCTTTCTTT. Its translation: CASSLSGRGVNTEAFF.

J is TRBJ2-2 and V is TRBV6-6, with D unresolved. The CDR3 is 12 residues long. V was cut by 0 bases and J by 7 bases, with 3 bases left in between. Germline V CDR1 and CDR2: MNHNY, SVGAGI (reference sequence). CDR3 sequence: CASSYSVGELFF. In DNA form, the CDR3 reads TGTGCCAGCAGTTACTCCGTCGGGGAGCTGTTTTTT.

This chain joins TRBV5-1 and TRBJ2-3, with 7 bases matching TRBD2. The V and J ends lost 0 bases and 1 base, in that order; junction bases with no gene match: 5. This CDR3 comprises 16 residues. The germline V gene encodes CDR1 SGHRS and CDR2 YFSETQ. The CDR3 sequence is CASSLVHGGGTDTQYF. CDR3 DNA sequence: TGCGCCAGCAGCTTGGTACATGGGGGGGGCACAGATACGCAGTATTTT.

This chain uses TRBV7-9 with TRBJ2-7; no definite D call. The CDR3 has 14 amino acids. Between the trimmed V and J ends, which lost 5 bases and 2 bases, there was a span of 13 bases. The germline V gene has CDR1 SEHNR and CDR2 FQNEAQ (reference sequence). In DNA form, the CDR3 reads TGTGCCAGCAGCCCCGGCCGCGGAGCCTACGAGCAGTACTTC. Protein: CASSPGRGAYEQYF.

The chain couples TRBV7-9 to TRBJ2-1, with D perhaps TRBD1 (5 bases). This CDR3 spans 13 amino acids. Trimming left V 2 bases short and J 4 bases short, with 6 bases between. Germline CDR1 reads SEHNR; CDR2 reads FQNEAQ (reference sequence). The CDR3 DNA follows: TGTGCCAGCAGCTTAACAGGATACAATGAGCAGTTCTTC. Translation: CASSLTGYNEQFF.